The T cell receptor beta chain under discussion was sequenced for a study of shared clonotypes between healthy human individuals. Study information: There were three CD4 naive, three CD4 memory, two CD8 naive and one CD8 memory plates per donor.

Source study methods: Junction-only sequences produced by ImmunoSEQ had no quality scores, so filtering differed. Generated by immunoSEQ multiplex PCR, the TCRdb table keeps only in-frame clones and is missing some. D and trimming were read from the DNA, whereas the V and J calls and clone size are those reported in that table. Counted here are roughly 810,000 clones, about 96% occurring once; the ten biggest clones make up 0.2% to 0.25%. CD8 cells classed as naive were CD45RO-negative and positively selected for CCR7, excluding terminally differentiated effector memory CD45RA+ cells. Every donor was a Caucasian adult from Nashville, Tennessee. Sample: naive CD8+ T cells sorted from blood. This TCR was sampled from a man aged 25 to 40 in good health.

CDR3: CASSQDKDRSYEQYF. CDR3 nucleotide sequence: TGCGCCAGCAGCCAAGATAAAGACAGGTCCTACGAGCAGTACTTC. V usage is TRBV4-3 and J usage is TRBJ2-7; D perhaps matches TRBD1 (6 bases). The germline V gene has CDR1 LGHNA and CDR2 YSLEER. The CDR3 contains 15 residues. V lost 0 bases and J lost 1, with 10 bases in between.